The clone carrying this TCR beta chain is deemed medium-sized. TCRdb independently ran MiXCR on the RACE reads; one entry per CDR3 protein. The sample includes about 40,000 distinct CDR3 sequences, roughly a tenth seen only once; the top ten take approximately 6.2%. This sample was taken from a study of human T cells and chemical hapten exposure. Described time point: pre-sensitization, week 0. Sample treatment: therapeutic diphenylcyclopropenone sensitization with weekly scalp DPC. The sequence was obtained from a man aged 25-45 years with alopecia areata. Some clones in this sample may be carry-over from other donors' samples. Sequenced here: whole blood, sampled in connection with sensitization to the hapten diphenylcyclopropenone (DPC).

The CDR3 spells CASSFSPGAGKNIQYF. The CDR3 DNA is TGTGCCAGCAGTTTTTCCCCCGGGGCAGGGAAAAACATTCAGTACTTC. This sequence joins TRBV12-3 or TRBV12-4 and TRBJ2-4; D is possibly TRBD1 or TRBD2 (5 bases each). The CDR3 loop spans 16 amino acids. The V and J ends lost 3 bases and 4 bases respectively, with 16 bases between them.